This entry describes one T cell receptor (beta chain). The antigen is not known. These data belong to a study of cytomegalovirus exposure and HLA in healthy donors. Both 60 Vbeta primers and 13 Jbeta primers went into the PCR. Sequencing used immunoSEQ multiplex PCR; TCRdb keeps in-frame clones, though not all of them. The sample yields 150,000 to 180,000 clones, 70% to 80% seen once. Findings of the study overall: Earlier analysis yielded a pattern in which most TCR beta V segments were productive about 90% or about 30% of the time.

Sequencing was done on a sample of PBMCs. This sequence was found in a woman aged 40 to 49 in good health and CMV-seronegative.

The CDR3 is CASSLRRSATNEKLFF. The CDR3 DNA sequence: TGTGCCAGCAGTTTACGCCGGTCCGCAACTAATGAAAAACTGTTTTTT. This chain connects TRBV2 to TRBJ1-4; the D is unclear. Germline-derived CDR1 and CDR2 are SNHLY and FYNNEI. With 5 bases removed from V and 0 bases from J, the gap between germline ends came to 13 bases. The CDR3 spans 16 residues. Full variable domain (rest looked up from reference TRBV2 and TRBJ1-4): EPEVTQTPSHQVTQMGQEVILRCVPISNHLYFYWYRQILGQKVEFLVSFYNNEISEKSEIFDDQFSVERPDGSNFTLKIRSTKLEDSAMYFCASSLRRSATNEKLFFGSGTQLSVL.